The clone carrying this T cell receptor beta chain has a count of ten or more. CDR3 length: 14 amino acids. The germline V gene has CDR1 SGHTA and CDR2 FQGNSA. V was pared by 0 bases and J by 10 bases, with 13 bases between. The data belong to a study of neurological immune-mediated disorders. From the 5' RACE reads, TCRdb called clonotypes with MiXCR, one entry per CDR3 protein. The repertoire has 85,000 to 110,000 distinct CDR3 sequences, 10% to 13% of them found once; the top ten carry about 3%. As for time point: longitudinal time-point 3. The TCR was taken from a female donor with HTLV-1-associated myelopathy (HAM/TSP). Sequences were obtained from PBMCs. The V gene is TRBV7-2, the J gene TRBJ2-1, with D possibly being TRBD2 (6 bases). The chain's CDR3 is CASSLAAGLREQFF. The CDR3 DNA is TGTGCCAGCAGCTTAGCGGCGGGACTCCGGGAGCAGTTCTTC.